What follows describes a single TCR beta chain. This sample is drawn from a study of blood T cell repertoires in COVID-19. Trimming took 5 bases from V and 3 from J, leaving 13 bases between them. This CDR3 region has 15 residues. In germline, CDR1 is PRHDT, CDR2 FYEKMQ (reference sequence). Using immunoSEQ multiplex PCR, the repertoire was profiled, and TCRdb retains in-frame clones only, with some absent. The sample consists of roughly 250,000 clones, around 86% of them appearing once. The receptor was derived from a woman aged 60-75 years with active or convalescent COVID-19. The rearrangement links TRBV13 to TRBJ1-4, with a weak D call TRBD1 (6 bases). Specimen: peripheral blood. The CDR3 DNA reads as TGTGCCAGCAGCCAAGCAGGGGCCCCTAATGAAAAACTGTTTTTT. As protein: CASSQAGAPNEKLFF.